These 22 T cell receptor beta chains were all obtained from the same sample, sequenced in a study of neurological immune-mediated disorders. TCRdb re-called the 5' RACE reads through MiXCR, storing one row per CDR3 protein. Of around 29,000 distinct CDR3 sequences in the sample, over 10% were seen once. Specimen: PBMCs. Source of these receptors: a woman aged 60 to 75 in good health.

This clonotype was seen a single time. One end of the junction varies from germline; a read error may be responsible. The chain is built from TRBV4-3 and TRBJ2-3, with 10 positions matching TRBD2. The length of the CDR3 is 16 residues. The germline V gene has CDR1 LGHNA and CDR2 YSLEER. In DNA form, the CDR3 reads TGCGCCAGCAGCCAAGAAGCGGGGGGGGCTGGAGATACTCAGTATTTT. Residues: CASSQEAGGAGDTQYF.

This clonotype was detected ten times or more. DNA for the CDR3: TGCAGTGCTAGGGAGCACATGAACACTGAAGCTTTCTTT. Protein product: CSAREHMNTEAFF. The genes are TRBV20-1 and TRBJ1-1, with D uncertain. V was cut by 3 bases and J by 0 bases, with 8 bases left in between. The germline V gene has CDR1 DFQATT and CDR2 SNEGSKA (reference sequence). The CDR3 covers 13 residues.

The table lists this clonotype with many counts. The chain combines TRBV7-2 with TRBJ1-6; 11 positions match TRBD1. Germline V gene sequence: CDR1 SGHTA, CDR2 FQGNSA. The CDR3 spans 16 residues. Trimming cost V 0 bases and J 7 bases; bases outside gene matches: 2. The CDR3 DNA follows: TGTGCCAGCAGCTTAGCGGGGACAGGGGGAAATTCACCCCTCCACTTT. Translating it yields CASSLAGTGGNSPLHF.

Ten or more counts support this clonotype. The chain has TRBV5-6 and TRBJ2-1; TRBD1 is a possible D gene (5 bases). Germline-derived CDR1 and CDR2 are SGHDT and YYEEEE. The V end lost 4 bases, the J end lost 4 bases, and 24 bases lay between the germline ends. The CDR3 spans 18 residues. The CDR3 DNA follows: TGTGCCAGCAGCCAAACGATAGAGGCAGGGCATTTATACAATGAGCAGTTCTTC. Translating it yields CASSQTIEAGHLYNEQFF. Full variable domain (missing parts from reference TRBV5-6 and TRBJ2-1): DAGVTQSPTHLIKTRGQQVTLRCSPKSGHDTVSWYQQALGQGPQFIFQYYEEEERQRGNFPDRFSGHQFPNYSSELNVNALLLGDSALYLCASSQTIEAGHLYNEQFFGPGTRLTVL.

This clonotype was observed at least ten times. This chain uses TRBV20-1 with TRBJ2-3; 8 positions agree with TRBD1. Germline V gives CDR1 DFQATT, CDR2 SNEGSKA (reference sequence). The J segment lost 1 base and the V segment lost 0 bases, leaving 3 bases of the junction unmatched. This CDR3 region has 15 residues. The CDR3 DNA follows: TGCAGTGCTAGAGATCAGGGGGCCCGCACAGATACGCAGTATTTT. It yields the protein CSARDQGARTDTQYF.

This clonotype showed up just once. This chain joins TRBV18 and TRBJ1-1; D gene uncertain. CDR3 length equals 15 residues. V was clipped by 3 bases and J by 1 base, with 12 bases between them. Germline assignment: CDR1 KGHSH and CDR2 LQKENI. In DNA, the CDR3 is TGTGCCAGCTCACCCCCACCGGGAGGGAACACTGAAGCTTTCTTT. Translated, it gives CASSPPPGGNTEAFF.

This clonotype was counted many times. V gene TRBV5-1 combines with J gene TRBJ1-3; possible D gene TRBD1, 5 bases. V lost 4 bases to trimming and J lost 0 bases, with 14 bases between them. The CDR3 extends over 16 amino acids. The germline gives CDR1 SGHRS, CDR2 YFSETQ. The CDR3 DNA reads TGCGCCAGCAGCCCAATTGACAGTTACTCTGGAAACACCATATATTTT. It specifies CASSPIDSYSGNTIYF.

The J gene is TRBJ2-7, the V gene TRBV6-2 or TRBV6-3, with TRBD1 matching over 8 bases. This CDR3 has 12 residues. With 10 bases clipped from V and 2 bases from J, the junction kept 4 bases outside the gene matches. Germline lookup yields CDR1 MNHEY and CDR2 SVGEGT. CDR3 in DNA: TGTGCCACCCGGGACAGGACCTACGAGCAGTACTTC. It is translated as CATRDRTYEQYF.

This clonotype showed up many times. The CDR3 DNA reads as TGTGCCACCCACTCGGGGGGGCTGGAGACCCAGTACTTC. Its translation: CATHSGGLETQYF. The chain carries TRBV10-3 and TRBJ2-5; 8 nucleotides match TRBD2. The CDR3 is made up of 13 amino acids. V trimming: 10 bases; J trimming: 5 bases; junction bases outside the gene matches: 9. Germline CDR1 reads ENHRY; CDR2 reads SYGVKD.

This clonotype was recorded at least ten times. The chain couples TRBV11-2 to TRBJ2-5; D may be TRBD1 or TRBD2 (6 bases each). V was pared by 2 bases and J by 4 bases, with 11 bases between. Germline-derived CDR1 and CDR2 are SGHAT and FQNNGV. The CDR3 extends over 14 amino acids. CDR3 sequence reads: CASSLSGGRETQYF. The CDR3 DNA follows: TGTGCCAGCAGCTTATCCGGGGGCCGAGAGACCCAGTACTTC. The complete variable domain, with remaining parts taken from reference TRBV11-2 and TRBJ2-5, reads EAGVAQSPRYKIIEKRQSVAFWCNPISGHATLYWYQQILGQGPKLLIQFQNNGVVDDSQLPKDRFSAERLKGVDSTLKIQPAKLEDSAVYLCASSLSGGRETQYFGPGTRLLVL.

This clonotype was recorded at least ten times. The genes are TRBV7-8 and TRBJ1-5; unclear D gene. The CDR3 spans 15 residues. Trimming took off 4 bases at V and 1 base at J, with 11 bases between the two ends. Per the germline V gene, CDR1 is SGHVS and CDR2 is FQNEAQ. CDR3 nucleotides: TGTGCCAGCAGCTCGGTCGAGAGGAGCAATCAGCCCCAGCATTTT. It codes for CASSSVERSNQPQHF.

This clonotype was recorded at least ten times. The gene calls are TRBV6-5 and TRBJ2-5; D assignment may be TRBD1 or TRBD2 (5 bases each). The germline gives CDR1 MNHEY, CDR2 SVGAGI. The V end lost 0 bases, the J end lost 5 bases, and 10 bases lay between the germline ends. This CDR3 has 14 amino acids. CDR3 region: CASSYSWGGETQYF. CDR3 bases: TGTGCCAGCAGTTACTCATGGGGCGGGGAGACCCAGTACTTC.

This clonotype was recorded at least ten times. This chain connects TRBV7-2 to TRBJ1-3; D is unresolved. Trimming stripped 1 base from V and 3 bases from J, with 13 bases between. The CDR3 length is 16 residues. Germline CDR1 SGHTA, CDR2 FQGNSA. The CDR3 sequence: CASSLEGRSFGNTIYF. The DNA of the CDR3 is TGTGCCAGCAGCTTAGAAGGTCGGAGCTTTGGAAACACCATATATTTT.

The sample holds many counts of this clonotype. The rearrangement links TRBV11-2 to TRBJ1-4, with D unresolved. The CDR3 consists of 12 residues. Per germline, CDR1 SGHAT and CDR2 FQNNGV. V gave up 3 bases and J gave up 8 bases, with 7 bases separating them. CDR3 region: CASSFTQEKLFF. The CDR3 nucleotides read TGTGCCAGCAGCTTTACCCAGGAAAAACTGTTTTTT.

The CDR3 DNA follows: TGTGCCAGCTGCGACCGTGAAATTAATTCACCCCTCCACTTT. It is translated as CASCDREINSPLHF. The V gene is TRBV5-6, the J gene TRBJ1-6, with D unresolved. Germline CDR1 reads SGHDT; CDR2 reads YYEEEE. Trimming shortened V by 7 bases and J by 6 bases, and 14 bases separated the two germline ends. The CDR3 consists of 14 residues. Combining the CDR3 with reference TRBV5-6 and TRBJ1-6 gives the whole variable domain DAGVTQSPTHLIKTRGQQVTLRCSPKSGHDTVSWYQQALGQGPQFIFQYYEEEERQRGNFPDRFSGHQFPNYSSELNVNALLLGDSALYLCASCDREINSPLHFGNGTRLTVT.

Many counts were recorded for this clonotype. V is TRBV20-1 and J is TRBJ2-7, with D possibly being TRBD2 (6 bases). From germline, CDR1 is DFQATT and CDR2 SNEGSKA (reference sequence). Trimming took 3 bases from V and 3 from J, leaving 21 bases between them. This CDR3 comprises 16 residues. CDR3 coding DNA: TGCAGTGCTAGCCCTTCGACGGCGGGGTTTATCTACGAGCAGTACTTC. This gives the protein CSASPSTAGFIYEQYF.

This clonotype appeared many times. The chain couples TRBV4-2 to TRBJ2-7; D is ambiguous. Trimming stripped 1 base from V and 4 bases from J, with 8 bases between. The CDR3 runs to 13 residues. The V gene's germline CDR1 is LGHNA and CDR2 YNFKEQ. CDR3 nucleotide sequence: TGTGCCAGCAGCCAAGGTGGGATTTACGAGCAGTACTTC. Protein product: CASSQGGIYEQYF.

This clonotype has at least ten counts. The chain uses TRBV2 and TRBJ2-1; a possible D gene is TRBD2 (6 bases). Between the trimmed V and J ends, which lost 10 bases and 0 bases, there was a span of 16 bases. The CDR3 sequence is 15 residues long. From germline, CDR1 is SNHLY and CDR2 FYNNEI. The CDR3 nucleotides read TGTGCCACCCACGGGGGTATGAGCTCCTACAATGAGCAGTTCTTC. Protein sequence: CATHGGMSSYNEQFF.

At least ten counts were recorded for this clonotype. CDR3 nucleotide sequence: TGTGCCAGCAGCCAAGATCCACTAGCGGTCGAGCAGTACTTC. It codes for CASSQDPLAVEQYF. The gene calls are TRBV4-2 and TRBJ2-7, with 8 nucleotides matching TRBD2. The CDR3 runs 14 residues. CDR1 LGHNA and CDR2 YNFKEQ come from the germline V gene. Trimming removed 0 bases from V and 6 bases from J; junction bases left unmatched: 4.

This clonotype was picked up many times. V is TRBV20-1 and J is TRBJ2-1, with D unclear. With 0 bases removed from V and 12 bases from J, the gap between germline ends came to 12 bases. In germline, CDR1 is DFQATT, CDR2 SNEGSKA (reference sequence). This CDR3 contains 12 residues. CDR3 sequence: CSARDSRVRQFF. DNA for the CDR3: TGCAGTGCTAGAGATTCTAGGGTGAGGCAGTTCTTC.

As for this clonotype: The junction departs from the called germline gene at one end, perhaps through a read error. Here the CDR3 reads CASTPGSGFEQYF. The CDR3 nucleotides read TGTGCCAGCACTCCGGGGTCAGGTTTCGAGCAATACTTC. The J gene is TRBJ2-7, the V gene TRBV25-1; TRBD2 is a possible D gene (5 bases). In germline, CDR1 is MGHDK, CDR2 SYGVNS. The CDR3 extends over 13 amino acids.

This clonotype was seen ten or more times. V usage is TRBV6-5 and J usage is TRBJ2-3, with 10 nucleotides matching TRBD1. Trimming removed 0 bases from V and 1 base from J; junction bases left unmatched: 1. This CDR3 is built from 16 residues. Germline V gene lookup returns CDR1 MNHEY and CDR2 SVGAGI. In nucleotides, the CDR3 is TGTGCCAGCAGTTACTCAGGGACAGGGGGCACAGATACGCAGTATTTT. It translates to CASSYSGTGGTDTQYF.